The 3 T cell receptor beta chains listed next were all sequenced from one sample in a study of identical twins. TCRdb used MiXCR to reprocess the 5' RACE reads, holding one entry per CDR3 protein. This sample has some 500,000 distinct CDR3 sequences, with roughly 9.9% found just once. The data also belong to a second study, concerning yellow fever vaccine responses in identical twins.

Sequencing used PBMCs. The source is a woman under 30 in good health.

The chain employs TRBV29-1 and TRBJ2-5; no definite D call. Germline V CDR1 and CDR2: SQVTM, ANQGSEA. This CDR3 has 15 amino acids. Trimming took off 6 bases at V and 7 bases at J, with 24 bases between the two ends. In DNA form, the CDR3 reads TGCAGCGTCCGCATTGGTTCCGACGTGTCGGGGACCCAGTACTTC. As protein: CSVRIGSDVSGTQYF.

This clonotype has a handful of counts. The chain employs TRBV29-1 and TRBJ2-7, with D perhaps matching TRBD2 (6 bases). Germline V gene sequence: CDR1 SQVTM, CDR2 ANQGSEA. V was trimmed by 2 bases and J by 5 bases, leaving 13 bases between them. This CDR3 is 13 amino acids long. The CDR3 reads CSVERGKRNEQYF. The CDR3, as DNA: TGCAGCGTTGAACGGGGGAAAAGAAACGAGCAGTACTTC.

This clonotype was seen ten or more times. The V gene is TRBV7-9, the J gene TRBJ2-1, with 9 bases fitting TRBD2. Trimming cost V 5 bases and J 7 bases; bases outside gene matches: 15. CDR1 SEHNR and CDR2 FQNEAQ come from the germline V gene (reference sequence). The CDR3 totals 17 residues. CDR3 amino acids: CASSQLSGGGVRNEQFF. In DNA, the CDR3 is TGTGCCAGCAGCCAGCTCTCGGGCGGGGGGGTTCGGAATGAGCAGTTCTTC.